The subject of this entry is one T cell receptor (beta chain). What it binds is unknown. The data were obtained in a study of shared clonotypes between healthy human individuals. Study-wide points: A handful of donors showed sharing of 4.5% to 5% of naive CD4 clonotypes.

Only in-frame clones appear in the TCRdb table, and some are missing; sequencing was by immunoSEQ multiplex PCR. The sample holds 2,500,000 or so clones; under 95% are singletons and the top ten take 0.37%. Germline V gene sequence: CDR1 PRHDT, CDR2 FYEKMQ (reference sequence). V lost 6 bases and J lost 6; bases outside the gene matches: 3. This CDR3 has 13 amino acids. The TCR originated in a man younger than 35 in good health. Some clones in this sample may be carry-over from other donors' samples. V is TRBV13 and J is TRBJ2-1, with 9 positions matching TRBD1. Input material: naive CD4+ T cells from PBMCs. Subset reported: CD45RA+ positively selected. The CDR3 bases are TGTGCCAGCAGGCCGACAGGGGGCAATGAGCAGTTCTTC. Protein sequence: CASRPTGGNEQFF.